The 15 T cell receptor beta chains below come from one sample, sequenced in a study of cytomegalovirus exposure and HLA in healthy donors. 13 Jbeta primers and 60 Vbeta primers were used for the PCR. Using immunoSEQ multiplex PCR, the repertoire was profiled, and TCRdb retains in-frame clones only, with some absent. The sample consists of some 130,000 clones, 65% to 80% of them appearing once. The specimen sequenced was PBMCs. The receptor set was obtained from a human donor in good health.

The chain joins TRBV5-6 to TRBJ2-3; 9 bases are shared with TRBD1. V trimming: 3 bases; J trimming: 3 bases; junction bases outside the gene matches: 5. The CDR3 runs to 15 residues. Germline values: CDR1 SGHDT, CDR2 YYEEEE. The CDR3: CASSSPGQGTDTQYF. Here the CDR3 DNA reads TGTGCCAGCAGCTCCCCGGGACAGGGAACAGATACGCAGTATTTT.

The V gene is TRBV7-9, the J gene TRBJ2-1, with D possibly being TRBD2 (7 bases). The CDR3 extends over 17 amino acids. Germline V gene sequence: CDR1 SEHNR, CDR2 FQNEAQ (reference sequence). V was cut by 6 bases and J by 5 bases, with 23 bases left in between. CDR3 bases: TGTGCCAGCAGTCCCTGGGAGGGGGACGACAGCCACAATGAGCAGTTCTTC. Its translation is CASSPWEGDDSHNEQFF.

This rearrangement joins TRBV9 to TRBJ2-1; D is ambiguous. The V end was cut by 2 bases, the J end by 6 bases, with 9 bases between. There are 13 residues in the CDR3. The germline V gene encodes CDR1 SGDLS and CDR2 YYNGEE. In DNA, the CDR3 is TGTGCCAGCAGCGTGAGCTCCCTCAATGAGCAGTTCTTC. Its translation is CASSVSSLNEQFF.

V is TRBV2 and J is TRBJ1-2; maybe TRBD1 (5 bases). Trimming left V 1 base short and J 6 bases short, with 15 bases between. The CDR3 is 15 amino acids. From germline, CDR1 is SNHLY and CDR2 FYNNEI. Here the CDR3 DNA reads TGTGCCAGCAGTGAAGGGACGGCAGGGCCCCATGGCTACACCTTC. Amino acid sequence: CASSEGTAGPHGYTF.

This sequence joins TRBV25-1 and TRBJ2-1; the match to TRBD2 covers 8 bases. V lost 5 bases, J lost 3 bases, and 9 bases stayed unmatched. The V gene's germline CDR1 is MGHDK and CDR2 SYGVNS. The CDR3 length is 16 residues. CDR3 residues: CASSSQTSEVYNEQFF. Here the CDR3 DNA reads TGTGCCAGCAGTTCACAGACTAGCGAGGTCTACAATGAGCAGTTCTTC. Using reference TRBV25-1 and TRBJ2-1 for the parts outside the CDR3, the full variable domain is EADIYQTPRYLVIGTGKKITLECSQTMGHDKMYWYQQDPGMELHLIHYSYGVNSTEKGDLSSESTVSRIRTEHFPLTLESARPSHTSQYLCASSSQTSEVYNEQFFGPGTRLTVL.

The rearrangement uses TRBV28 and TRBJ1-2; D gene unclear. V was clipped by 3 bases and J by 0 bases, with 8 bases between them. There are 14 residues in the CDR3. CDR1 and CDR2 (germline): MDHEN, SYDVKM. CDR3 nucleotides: TGTGCCAGCAGTTTGGGCAGAACTAACTATGGCTACACCTTC. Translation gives CASSLGRTNYGYTF.

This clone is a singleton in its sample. The CDR3 region is CASSQPLVEGLYEQYF. The CDR3 DNA sequence: TGCGCCAGCAGCCAACCCTTAGTGGAGGGGTTATACGAGCAGTACTTC. The chain uses TRBV4-1 and TRBJ2-7; TRBD2 might be the D (6 bases). Trimming removed 2 bases from V and 4 bases from J, with 18 bases in between. Per germline, CDR1 MGHRA and CDR2 YSYEKL. There are 16 residues in the CDR3.

CDR3 in amino acids: CASSQDRGGYEQYF. Written as DNA, the CDR3 is TGCGCCAGCAGCCAGGACAGGGGGGGCTACGAGCAGTACTTC. The chain links TRBV5-1 to TRBJ2-7, with 10 bases aligning to TRBD1. The J segment lost 3 bases and the V segment lost 4 bases, leaving 4 bases of the junction unmatched. The CDR3 length is 14 residues. Germline CDR1 and CDR2: SGHRS and YFSETQ.

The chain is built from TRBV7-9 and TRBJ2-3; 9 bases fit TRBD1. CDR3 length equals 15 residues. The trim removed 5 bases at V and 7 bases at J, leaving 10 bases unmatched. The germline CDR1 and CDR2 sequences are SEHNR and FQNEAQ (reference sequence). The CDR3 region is CASSAPGQGLNTQYF. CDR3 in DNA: TGTGCCAGCAGCGCTCCGGGACAGGGTTTGAATACGCAGTATTTT.

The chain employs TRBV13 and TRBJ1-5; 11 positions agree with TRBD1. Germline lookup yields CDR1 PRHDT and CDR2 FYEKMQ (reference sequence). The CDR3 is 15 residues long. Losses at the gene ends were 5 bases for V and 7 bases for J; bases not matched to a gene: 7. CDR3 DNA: TGTGCCAGCAGCCGGGGGACAGGGGGGTCCCAGCCCCAGCATTTT. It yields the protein CASSRGTGGSQPQHF.

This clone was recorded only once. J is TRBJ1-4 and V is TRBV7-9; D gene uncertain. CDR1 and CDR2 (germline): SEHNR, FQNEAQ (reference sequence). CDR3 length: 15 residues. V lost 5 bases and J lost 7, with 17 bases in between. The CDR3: CASSRGGVRGEKLFF. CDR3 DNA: TGTGCCAGCAGCAGAGGCGGGGTACGGGGTGAAAAACTGTTTTTT. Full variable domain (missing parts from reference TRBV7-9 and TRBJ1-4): DTGVSQNPRHKITKRGQNVTFRCDPISEHNRLYWYRQTLGQGPEFLTYFQNEAQLEKSRLLSDRFSAERPKGSFSTLEIQRTEQGDSAMYLCASSRGGVRGEKLFFGSGTQLSVL.

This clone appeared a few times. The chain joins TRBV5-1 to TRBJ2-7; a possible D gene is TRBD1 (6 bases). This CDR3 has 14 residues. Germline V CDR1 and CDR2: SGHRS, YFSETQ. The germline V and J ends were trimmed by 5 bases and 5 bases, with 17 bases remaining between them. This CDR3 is CASRPQGAVNEQYF. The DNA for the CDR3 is TGCGCCAGCAGACCACAGGGAGCGGTGAACGAGCAGTACTTC.

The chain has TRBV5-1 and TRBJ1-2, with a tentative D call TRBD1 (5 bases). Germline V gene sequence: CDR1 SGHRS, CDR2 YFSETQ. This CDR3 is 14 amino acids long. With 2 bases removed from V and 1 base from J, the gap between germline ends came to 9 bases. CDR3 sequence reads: CASSLGQRNYGYTF. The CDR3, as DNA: TGCGCCAGCAGCTTAGGACAACGTAACTATGGCTACACCTTC.

CDR3 region: CSVEARQLTGELFF. Written as DNA, the CDR3 is TGCAGCGTTGAAGCCAGGCAGCTCACCGGGGAGCTGTTTTTT. The rearrangement joins TRBV29-1 to TRBJ2-2; D gene uncertain. CDR1 is SQVTM, CDR2 ANQGSEA, per germline. V shed 1 base and J shed 4 bases, with 10 bases lying between them. CDR3 length: 14 residues.

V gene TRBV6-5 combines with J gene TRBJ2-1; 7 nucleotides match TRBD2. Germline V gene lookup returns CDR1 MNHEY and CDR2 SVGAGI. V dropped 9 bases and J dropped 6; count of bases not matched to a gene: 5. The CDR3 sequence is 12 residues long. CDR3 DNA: TGTGCCAGTAGGGACTACCTCAATGAGCAGTTCTTC. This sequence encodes CASRDYLNEQFF.